This TCR beta chain was recovered during a study of control samples from healthy donors and cancer patients. V was pared by 1 base and J by 4 bases, with 8 bases between. CDR1 is SEHNR, CDR2 FQNEAQ, per germline (reference sequence). CDR3 length: 14 residues. Generated by immunoSEQ multiplex PCR, the TCRdb table keeps only in-frame clones and is missing some. The table lists 100,000 to 150,000 clones, 90% of them singletons. The sequenced sample consisted of blood. The V gene is TRBV7-9, the J gene TRBJ1-5; no firm D call. This clonotype originated in a man between 18 and 35 years old in good health. The CDR3 region is CASSLGPPNQPQHF. The DNA for the CDR3 is TGTGCCAGCAGCTTAGGACCCCCAAATCAGCCCCAGCATTTT.